A single sample is the source of the 8 T cell receptor beta chains below, sequenced in a study of response to subunit inactivated influenza vaccine. In TCRdb, the RT-PCR reads were re-called with MiXCR into one record per CDR3 protein. The table has 150,000 to 200,000 distinct CDR3 sequences, roughly 12% seen once; the top ten hold over 25%. The same sample was also studied in work on T cells expressing NK-cell markers. From that report: Scientists made TCR beta cDNA using 5'RACE template switching with UMIs.

This material consisted of CD8+ T cells sorted from PBMCs, taken 12 days after vaccination. These receptors all stem from a man aged 45-65 years who received an inactivated influenza vaccine.

This clonotype was seen a few times. The CDR3 loop is CATSSYGTAYNEQFF. In nucleotides, the CDR3 is TGTGCCACCAGCAGCTACGGGACGGCCTACAATGAGCAGTTCTTC. The chain uses TRBV15 and TRBJ2-1; D tentatively reads TRBD1 or TRBD2 (5 bases each). The CDR3 contains 15 residues. Trimming left V 3 bases short and J 2 bases short, with 11 bases between. Germline V gene lookup returns CDR1 LNHNV and CDR2 YYDKDF (reference sequence).

This clonotype was counted between two and nine times. The chain links TRBV11-2 to TRBJ2-1; tentatively, D is TRBD1 (5 bases). Germline V gene lookup returns CDR1 SGHAT and CDR2 FQNNGV. The CDR3 consists of 15 residues. Trimming took off 6 bases at V and 6 bases at J, with 18 bases between the two ends. The CDR3 sequence: CASSLLAGPGNEQFF. The CDR3 DNA reads as TGTGCCAGCAGTCTACTGGCAGGGCCTGGCAATGAGCAGTTCTTC. Using reference TRBV11-2 and TRBJ2-1 for the parts outside the CDR3, the full variable domain is EAGVAQSPRYKIIEKRQSVAFWCNPISGHATLYWYQQILGQGPKLLIQFQNNGVVDDSQLPKDRFSAERLKGVDSTLKIQPAKLEDSAVYLCASSLLAGPGNEQFFGPGTRLTVL.

This clonotype was seen only a few times. The genes are TRBV7-2 and TRBJ2-3; 9 bases agree with TRBD2. V shed 5 bases and J 4 bases; nucleotides not matched to a gene: 7. The CDR3 consists of 15 residues. Germline lookup yields CDR1 SGHTA and CDR2 FQGNSA. CDR3 in DNA: TGTGCCAGCAGCCAAACAGCGGGAGGTCCAGATACGCAGTATTTT. Encoded protein: CASSQTAGGPDTQYF. Based on the CDR3 plus reference TRBV7-2 and TRBJ2-3, the full variable domain is GAGVSQSPSNKVTEKGKDVELRCDPISGHTALYWYRQSLGQGLEFLIYFQGNSAPDKSGLPSDRFSAERTGGSVSTLTIQRTQQEDSAVYLCASSQTAGGPDTQYFGPGTRLTVL.

The J gene is TRBJ2-5, the V gene TRBV6-1; possibly TRBD1 for D (6 bases). The germline gives CDR1 MNHNS, CDR2 SASEGT. V was shortened by 4 bases and J by 9 bases, with 21 bases between the two germline ends. The CDR3 loop spans 15 amino acids. The CDR3 reads CASSGWDTAAGAQYF. CDR3 in DNA: TGTGCCAGCAGTGGCTGGGACACCGCCGCAGGGGCCCAGTACTTC.

The chain carries TRBV5-1 and TRBJ2-1; 9 positions match TRBD2. Germline CDR1 SGHRS, CDR2 YFSETQ. This CDR3 spans 19 amino acids. The V gene end was trimmed by 0 bases and the J gene end by 0 bases; junction bases not matched to a gene: 10. This CDR3 is CASSLVGSGGLSSYNEQFF. The CDR3, as DNA: TGCGCCAGCAGCTTGGTCGGTAGCGGGGGCTTGAGCTCCTACAATGAGCAGTTCTTC.

CDR3 amino acids: CASRDTSGGYEQYF. In DNA, the CDR3 is TGTGCCAGCAGAGATACTAGCGGGGGGTACGAGCAGTACTTC. J is TRBJ2-7 and V is TRBV4-2; 12 positions match TRBD2. J gave up 4 bases and V 6 bases, and 4 bases lay outside the gene matches. Germline V gives CDR1 LGHNA, CDR2 YNFKEQ. The CDR3 is 14 residues long.

This clonotype was seen a few times. The rearrangement links TRBV21-1 to TRBJ1-1. TRBV21-1 is marked as a pseudogene. The CDR3 length is 13 residues. The chain's CDR3 is CASSNRRVTEAFF. The DNA for the CDR3 is TGTGCCAGCAGCAACAGGAGGGTCACTGAAGCTTTCTTT.

This rearrangement joins TRBV7-3 to TRBJ2-1; possibly TRBD2 for D (5 bases). Germline assignment: CDR1 SGHTA and CDR2 FQGTGA. The CDR3 sequence is 15 residues long. Trimming cost V 5 bases and J 7 bases, with 18 bases left between them. DNA for the CDR3: TGTGCCAGCAGCCCGTGGGCGGGCGCTGGGAATGAGCAGTTCTTC. Its protein is CASSPWAGAGNEQFF. Supplemented by reference TRBV7-3 and TRBJ2-1, the full variable domain reads GAGVSQTPSNKVTEKGKYVELRCDPISGHTALYWYRQSLGQGPEFLIYFQGTGAADDSGLPNDRFFAVRPEGSVSTLKIQRTERGDSAVYLCASSPWAGAGNEQFFGPGTRLTVL.